This TCR beta chain is from a study of spatial heterogeneity in lung cancer. Study summary: There were consistently more beta-chain sequences detected than alpha-chain sequences. Combinations of a unique TCR and a UMI were tallied in raw reads, and on average each appeared more than ten times.

This CDR3 is built from 15 residues. Germline CDR1 is SGDLS and CDR2 is YYNGEE. Trimming pared 4 bases from V and 1 base from J, leaving 13 bases between. TCRdb independently ran MiXCR on the 5' RACE reads; one entry per CDR3 protein. The sample yields over 10,000 distinct CDR3 sequences, approximately 3.8% seen once. Time point described: sample taken at primary tumor resection. No cells were sorted before sequencing. The whole RNA sequenced was extracted from tumor, nontumor lung or frozen PBMC. This clonotype has a count of ten or more. Its antigen remains unidentified. Notes on the study in general: Ubiquitous, expanded tumor-derived TCRs were more frequently observed in blood at resection than at follow-up.

Sequences were derived from PBMCs, sampled at surgery. The TCR originated in a male donor with early-stage non-small cell lung cancer. This chain joins TRBV9 and TRBJ2-3; perhaps TRBD2 as D (5 bases). The CDR3, as DNA: TGTGCCAGCAGCTCGGGGAGTTGGGGCACAGATACGCAGTATTTT. Translating gives CASSSGSWGTDTQYF.